This entry describes one T cell receptor (beta chain). A single base separates this from a much larger clone, so it may be a read error. This CDR3 has 18 residues. V shed 1 base and J 5 bases; nucleotides not matched to a gene: 12. CDR1 and CDR2 from the germline V gene are LGHNA and YSLEER. The data were obtained in a study of molecular identifiers for immune sequencing clone quantification. From around 18,000 to 910,000 sorted cells, naive CD8 libraries were generated with 10%, 30% or 50% RNA. TCRdb re-analysed the PCR reads in MiXCR, keeping a single row per CDR3 protein. Here the sample spans more than 300,000 distinct CDR3 sequences, 20% to 25% being singletons.

Source material: naive CD8+ T cells from blood, with Jurkat cell RNA spiked in. Regarding subset: FACS-sorted CD8+CD4-CCR7+CD45RA+ naive T cells. The chain links TRBV4-3 to TRBJ2-3; 10 nucleotides line up with TRBD2. This sequence originates from a human donor in good health. Some libraries in this study had Jurkat cell RNA spiked in. The DNA of the CDR3 is TGCGCCAGCAGCCAAGTGTCGAGCGGGAGGGCCATTGGAGATACGCAGTATTTT. It translates to CASSQVSSGRAIGDTQYF.